The 14 T cell receptor beta chains below come from one sample, sequenced in a study of cytomegalovirus exposure and HLA in healthy donors (dated by TCRdb to about 2017). The library came from the immunoSEQ multiplex PCR assay. For the multiplex PCR, a mixture combining 60 forward primers for TCR Vbeta segments and 13 reverse primers for TCR Jbeta segments was used. TCRdb stores this immuneACCESS table with in-frame sequences only. Part of the clones is absent; in the studies checked, under half of the shortfall reflects unresolved V genes, and no reason is known for the rest. Across this sample there are about 270,000 clones, with roughly 88% seen only once. 3.5% to 4% of the sample comes from the top ten. The specimen was PBMCs. The receptors were sampled from a man aged 40-49 years in good health and CMV-seropositive.

The chain links TRBV7-9 to TRBJ2-3; TRBD2 might be the D (6 bases). Germline V gives CDR1 SEHNR, CDR2 FQNEAQ (reference sequence). The V end was cut by 4 bases, the J end by 5 bases, with 10 bases between. The length of the CDR3 is 13 residues. The DNA for the CDR3 is TGTGCCAGCAGCTCGGGCGGGAAAGATACGCAGTATTTT. Translation gives CASSSGGKDTQYF.

The J gene is TRBJ2-3, the V gene TRBV18; 15 bases are a match to TRBD2. V gave up 2 bases and J gave up 6 bases; unmatched junction bases: 6. Germline V lookup: CDR1 KGHSH, CDR2 LQKENI. The length of the CDR3 is 17 residues. The CDR3 reads CASSPTGLAGGLDTQYF. CDR3 nucleotides: TGTGCCAGCTCACCAACGGGACTAGCGGGAGGTTTGGATACGCAGTATTTT.

The chain has TRBV5-1 and TRBJ2-7, with 8 bases identical to TRBD2. Trimming cost V 0 bases and J 5 bases; bases outside gene matches: 4. The CDR3 covers 14 residues. From germline, CDR1 is SGHRS and CDR2 YFSETQ. CDR3 loop: CASSLEREKDEQYF. CDR3 DNA: TGCGCCAGCAGCTTGGAGCGGGAGAAGGACGAGCAGTACTTC.

This clone was found a few times. The chain has TRBV5-6 and TRBJ1-5; unclear D gene. Per the germline V gene, CDR1 is SGHDT and CDR2 is YYEEEE. CDR3 length equals 12 residues. The V gene lost 3 bases and the J gene lost 9 bases, with 10 bases spanning the gap. The CDR3 DNA reads TGTGCCAGCAGCTCGGGAAGTAGGCCCCAGCATTTT. It encodes CASSSGSRPQHF.

The rearrangement uses TRBV28 and TRBJ2-7; possible D gene TRBD1, 5 bases. This CDR3 contains 14 residues. V was trimmed by 3 bases and J by 2 bases, leaving 11 bases between them. Germline V gene data show CDR1 as MDHEN and CDR2 as SYDVKM. The CDR3 DNA reads TGTGCCAGCAGTTTGTTGCAGGGAACCTACGAGCAGTACTTC. As protein: CASSLLQGTYEQYF.

The rearrangement joins TRBV28 to TRBJ2-7; tentative D call: TRBD1 (5 bases). Looked up from germline, CDR1 is MDHEN and CDR2 is SYDVKM. The CDR3 loop spans 13 amino acids. V was clipped by 7 bases and J by 1 base, with 11 bases between them. In DNA form, the CDR3 reads TGTGCCAGCACTGTCCCAGGGTCCTACGAGCAGTACTTC. This translates into CASTVPGSYEQYF.

The chain combines TRBV4-3 with TRBJ1-2; D perhaps matches TRBD1 (5 bases). The CDR3 spans 17 residues. The V end lost 4 bases, the J end lost 4 bases, and 22 bases lay between the germline ends. Per the germline V gene, CDR1 is LGHNA and CDR2 is YSLEER. The CDR3 loop is CASSPAGGMVGLYGYTF. CDR3 coding DNA: TGCGCCAGCAGCCCGGCGGGGGGTATGGTAGGTCTCTATGGCTACACCTTC.

With regard to this clone: The identical CDR3 is also encoded by other nucleotide sequences in the sample. The chain carries TRBV9 and TRBJ2-1; 9 bases agree with TRBD2. This CDR3 has 15 residues. The germline CDR1 and CDR2 sequences are SGDLS and YYNGEE. V was pared by 0 bases and J by 6 bases, with 4 bases of the junction left unmatched. The CDR3 is CASSVATSGSNEQFF. CDR3 sequence (DNA): TGTGCCAGCAGCGTAGCCACTAGCGGGTCCAATGAGCAGTTCTTC. Full variable domain (remainder filled in from reference TRBV9 and TRBJ2-1): DSGVTQTPKHLITATGQRVTLRCSPRSGDLSVYWYQQSLDQGLQFLIQYYNGEERAKGNILERFSAQQFPDLHSELNLSSLELGDSALYFCASSVATSGSNEQFFGPGTRLTVL.

This clone has a handful of counts. This chain uses TRBV5-4 with TRBJ2-3; D might be TRBD1 (6 bases). This CDR3 spans 12 amino acids. With 7 bases removed from V and 4 bases from J, the gap between germline ends came to 10 bases. Germline assignment: CDR1 SGHNT and CDR2 YYREEE (reference sequence). CDR3 bases: TGTGCCAGCGGGGGCGCCTCAGATACGCAGTATTTT. Amino acids: CASGGASDTQYF.

V gene TRBV5-5 combines with J gene TRBJ2-1; D gene uncertain. Germline V lookup: CDR1 SGHKS, CDR2 YYEKEE (reference sequence). The CDR3 extends over 15 amino acids. V gave up 0 bases and J gave up 5 bases, with 12 bases separating them. The CDR3 DNA reads TGTGCCAGCAGCTTGGGCCTGGGTACTAACAATGAGCAGTTCTTC. It is translated as CASSLGLGTNNEQFF.

This CDR3 is CASSFTDGNTIYF. CDR3 nucleotide sequence: TGTGCCAGCAGTTTTACAGATGGAAACACCATATATTTT. The V call is TRBV28, the J call TRBJ1-3; no clear D. Per germline, CDR1 MDHEN and CDR2 SYDVKM. This CDR3 comprises 13 residues. Trimming took 3 bases from V and 3 from J, leaving 6 bases between them.

This chain links TRBV7-9 with TRBJ2-7; TRBD1 might be the D (5 bases). The CDR3 loop spans 13 amino acids. The germline gives CDR1 SEHNR, CDR2 FQNEAQ (reference sequence). V shed 3 bases and J shed 9 bases, with 15 bases lying between them. CDR3 region: CASSFDSLLGQYF. In DNA, the CDR3 is TGTGCCAGCAGCTTTGACAGCCTCCTTGGGCAGTACTTC.

This clone was seen more than once but under ten times. The chain combines TRBV18 with TRBJ2-3, with TRBD2 matching 12 bases. The V and J ends lost 8 bases and 2 bases, in that order; junction bases with no gene match: 5. CDR3 length: 15 amino acids. CDR1 is KGHSH, CDR2 LQKENI, per germline. The CDR3 nucleotides read TGTGCCAGCACGGGACTAGCGGGCCCCACAGATACGCAGTATTTT. This gives the protein CASTGLAGPTDTQYF.

This clone turned up a few times. V and J are TRBV5-6 and TRBJ1-4, with TRBD1 as a possible D gene (5 bases). The germline V gene encodes CDR1 SGHDT and CDR2 YYEEEE. The CDR3 has 15 residues. Trimming took off 1 base at V and 7 bases at J, with 14 bases between the two ends. The CDR3 bases are TGTGCCAGCAGCTTGTGGTCCAGGGAGGCTGAAAAACTGTTTTTT. It specifies CASSLWSREAEKLFF. The full variable domain, with the rest looked up from reference TRBV5-6 and TRBJ1-4, is DAGVTQSPTHLIKTRGQQVTLRCSPKSGHDTVSWYQQALGQGPQFIFQYYEEEERQRGNFPDRFSGHQFPNYSSELNVNALLLGDSALYLCASSLWSREAEKLFFGSGTQLSVL.